This T cell receptor (beta chain) emerged from a study of cytomegalovirus exposure and HLA in healthy donors. The primer mix had 60 Vbeta and 13 Jbeta primers. Sequencing used immunoSEQ multiplex PCR; TCRdb keeps in-frame clones, though not all of them. The sample consists of 200,000 or so clones, approximately 81% of them appearing once. This clone was counted only a few times. Trimming pared 3 bases from V and 3 bases from J, leaving 14 bases between. CDR3 length: 16 amino acids. Looked up from germline, CDR1 is KGHSH and CDR2 is LQKENI. The sequencing sample was made of PBMCs. The genes are TRBV18 and TRBJ2-2; D may be TRBD2 (6 bases). This clonotype was sampled from a woman between 18 and 30 years old in good health and CMV-seropositive. DNA for the CDR3: TGTGCCAGCTCACCCGTTGGAGGGGACGACACCGGGGAGCTGTTTTTT. The encoded protein is CASSPVGGDDTGELFF.